This TCR beta chain originates from a study of blood T cell repertoires in COVID-19. How the authors handled the data: Estimation of nucleated cell counts was performed using reference gene primer amplification. TCRdb's copy holds only in-frame clones and misses some; the assay was immunoSEQ multiplex PCR. V, J and clone size are those of that table, while D and trimming were read from the DNA. The table includes 170,000 or so clones, just over 85% detected once. The TCR was taken from a woman between 18 and 30 years old who had recovered from COVID-19. Sequencing was carried out using PBMCs or T cells enriched from blood (not recorded which).

The CDR3 loop is CASSQDRVREKLFF. The CDR3 DNA is TGTGCCAGCAGCCAAGACAGGGTGCGAGAAAAACTGTTTTTT. This chain uses TRBV14 with TRBJ1-4, with a tentative D call TRBD1 (5 bases). This CDR3 is built from 14 residues. Trimming stripped 0 bases from V and 8 bases from J, with 10 bases between. The germline V gene encodes CDR1 SGHDN and CDR2 FVKESK.